The entry below gives a single TCR beta chain sequence along with its context. This CDR3 has 17 residues. Germline CDR1 SEHNR, CDR2 FQNEAQ (reference sequence). The trim removed 4 bases at V and 6 bases at J, leaving 9 bases unmatched. Per the authors' pipeline: Nucleated cell counts were estimated from reference gene primer amplification. Some clones are missing from TCRdb's copy, which holds only in-frame ones; the method was immunoSEQ multiplex PCR. The D gene and trimming were derived from the DNA, and the V and J assignments and clone size from that table. The data show a few hundred thousand clones, roughly 87% seen once. This entry belongs to a study of blood T cell repertoires in COVID-19. Study background: Acute and convalescent COVID-19 specimens originated in the United States, Italy and Spain.

The V gene is TRBV7-9, the J gene TRBJ1-4; 12 bases line up with TRBD1. The TCR was taken from a man aged 18 to 30 with active or convalescent COVID-19. The source material was peripheral blood. DNA for the CDR3: TGTGCCAGCAGCTATTCGGGACAGGGGGCTTTTTATGAAAAACTGTTTTTT. This sequence encodes CASSYSGQGAFYEKLFF.